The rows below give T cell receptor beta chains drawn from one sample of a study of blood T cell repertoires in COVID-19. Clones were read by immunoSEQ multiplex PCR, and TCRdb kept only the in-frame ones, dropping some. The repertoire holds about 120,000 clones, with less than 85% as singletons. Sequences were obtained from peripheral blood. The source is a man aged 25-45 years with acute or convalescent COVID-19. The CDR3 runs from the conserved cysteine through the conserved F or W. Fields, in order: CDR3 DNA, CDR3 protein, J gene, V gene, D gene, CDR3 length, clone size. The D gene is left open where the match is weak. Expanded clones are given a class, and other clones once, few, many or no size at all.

CDR3nt: TGTGCCAGCAGCCAAACCACAGGGCGAGAGACCCAGTACTTC
CDR3aa: CASSQTTGRETQYF
j_gene: TRBJ2-5
v_gene: TRBV3-1/TRBV3-2
d_gene: NA
len: 14
abundance: NA

CDR3nt: TGCAGCGTGCCACCGACAGGGGCTGACGAGCAGTACTTC
CDR3aa: CSVPPTGADEQYF
j_gene: TRBJ2-7
v_gene: TRBV29-1
d_gene: TRBD1
len: 13
abundance: once

CDR3nt: TGTGCCAGTAGTTTACAGGGAAGGGTAAACTATGGCTACACCTTC
CDR3aa: CASSLQGRVNYGYTF
j_gene: TRBJ1-2
v_gene: TRBV19
d_gene: NA
len: 15
abundance: NA

CDR3nt: TGTGCCAGCAAGGGGTCGGGAGAGACCCAGTACTTC
CDR3aa: CASKGSGETQYF
j_gene: TRBJ2-5
v_gene: TRBV28
d_gene: NA
len: 12
abundance: NA

CDR3nt: TGTGCCATCAGCGGGACAGATTACGGCTACACCTTC
CDR3aa: CAISGTDYGYTF
j_gene: TRBJ1-2
v_gene: TRBV10-3
d_gene: TRBD1
len: 12
abundance: NA

CDR3nt: TGTGCCAGCTCACCGGACTCTCCCCTCGAGGAGCAGTACTTC
CDR3aa: CASSPDSPLEEQYF
j_gene: TRBJ2-7
v_gene: TRBV18
d_gene: NA
len: 14
abundance: NA

CDR3nt: TGTGCCAGCAGCCACCAACAGGGAGCCAGCTACGAGCAGTACTTC
CDR3aa: CASSHQQGASYEQYF
j_gene: TRBJ2-7
v_gene: TRBV5-4
d_gene: NA
len: 15
abundance: NA

CDR3nt: TGTGCCAGCAGTTACGCGGGGGCAAGGAATGAGCAGTTCTTC
CDR3aa: CASSYAGARNEQFF
j_gene: TRBJ2-1
v_gene: TRBV6-5
d_gene: NA
len: 14
abundance: NA

CDR3nt: TGCAGCGTTGAAGGACACTCTAGCACAGATACGCAGTATTTT
CDR3aa: CSVEGHSSTDTQYF
j_gene: TRBJ2-3
v_gene: TRBV29-1
d_gene: NA
len: 14
abundance: NA

CDR3nt: TGTGCCAGCAGTTACCTACAGAGCAACACTGAAGCTTTCTTT
CDR3aa: CASSYLQSNTEAFF
j_gene: TRBJ1-1
v_gene: TRBV6-2/TRBV6-3
d_gene: NA
len: 14
abundance: NA

CDR3nt: TGCAGCGTATCTTCCCGGGGGACTGAAGCTTTCTTT
CDR3aa: CSVSSRGTEAFF
j_gene: TRBJ1-1
v_gene: TRBV29-1
d_gene: NA
len: 12
abundance: NA

CDR3nt: TGTGCCAGCAGTCAAAACCGGGACAGGGGGCTCGGCTACACCTTC
CDR3aa: CASSQNRDRGLGYTF
j_gene: TRBJ1-2
v_gene: TRBV6-5
d_gene: TRBD1
len: 15
abundance: NA

CDR3nt: TGCGCCAGCAGCTTGACTCGTGAGCAGTTCTTC
CDR3aa: CASSLTREQFF
j_gene: TRBJ2-1
v_gene: TRBV5-1
d_gene: NA
len: 11
abundance: NA

CDR3nt: TGTGCCTGGAGTGTACAAGTGACCGGGGAGCTGTTTTTT
CDR3aa: CAWSVQVTGELFF
j_gene: TRBJ2-2
v_gene: TRBV30
d_gene: NA
len: 13
abundance: NA

CDR3nt: TGCGCCAGCAGCTGGAACAGGGGGCTACGAACCGGGGAGCTGTTTTTT
CDR3aa: CASSWNRGLRTGELFF
j_gene: TRBJ2-2
v_gene: TRBV5-1
d_gene: TRBD1
len: 16
abundance: NA

CDR3nt: TGTGCCAGCAGTACCCTCGACAGGGGTAATCAGCCCCAGCATTTT
CDR3aa: CASSTLDRGNQPQHF
j_gene: TRBJ1-5
v_gene: TRBV27
d_gene: TRBD1
len: 15
abundance: NA

CDR3nt: TGCAGCGTTGAAGTGGGCGGGACAGGGAACACAGATACGCAGTATTTT
CDR3aa: CSVEVGGTGNTDTQYF
j_gene: TRBJ2-3
v_gene: TRBV29-1
d_gene: TRBD1
len: 16
abundance: NA

CDR3nt: TGTGCCAGCAGCCACACGGATCGACAGGGAAGGTATGGCTACACCTTC
CDR3aa: CASSHTDRQGRYGYTF
j_gene: TRBJ1-2
v_gene: TRBV3-1/TRBV3-2
d_gene: TRBD1
len: 16
abundance: NA

CDR3nt: TGCAGCGTTGGGACAGGGGGGGTGAACACTGAAGCTTTCTTT
CDR3aa: CSVGTGGVNTEAFF
j_gene: TRBJ1-1
v_gene: TRBV29-1
d_gene: TRBD1
len: 14
abundance: NA

CDR3nt: TGTGCCATCAGTGAAGCCGGGACAGGGAACTACGAGCAGTACTTC
CDR3aa: CAISEAGTGNYEQYF
j_gene: TRBJ2-7
v_gene: TRBV10-3
d_gene: TRBD1
len: 15
abundance: few

CDR3nt: TGTGCCAGCAGTGGTTCGGACAGGGTTTATGGCTACACCTTC
CDR3aa: CASSGSDRVYGYTF
j_gene: TRBJ1-2
v_gene: TRBV25-1
d_gene: TRBD1
len: 14
abundance: NA

CDR3nt: TGTGCCAGCAGTGCACTAGCGGGAGTGGATGAGCAGTTCTTC
CDR3aa: CASSALAGVDEQFF
j_gene: TRBJ2-1
v_gene: TRBV2
d_gene: TRBD2
len: 14
abundance: NA

CDR3nt: TGTGCCAGCAGTTACCGGGGTAGCCATCGAGGGCAGCCCCAGCATTTT
CDR3aa: CASSYRGSHRGQPQHF
j_gene: TRBJ1-5
v_gene: TRBV27
d_gene: NA
len: 16
abundance: NA

CDR3nt: TGTGCCAGTAGCCCCCGGAGGGCAGGGCGAGACAATGAGCAGTTCTTC
CDR3aa: CASSPRRAGRDNEQFF
j_gene: TRBJ2-1
v_gene: TRBV19
d_gene: NA
len: 16
abundance: NA

CDR3nt: TGCGCCAGCAGCCTATTGAACACTGAAGCTTTCTTT
CDR3aa: CASSLLNTEAFF
j_gene: TRBJ1-1
v_gene: TRBV10-2
d_gene: NA
len: 12
abundance: NA

CDR3nt: TGTGCCAGCGGCCTTGTGCCTGAAGCTTTCTTT
CDR3aa: CASGLVPEAFF
j_gene: TRBJ1-1
v_gene: TRBV7-6
d_gene: NA
len: 11
abundance: NA

CDR3nt: TGTGCCAGCTCCGGGGGAGGGAGCTCCTACAATGAGCAGTTCTTC
CDR3aa: CASSGGGSSYNEQFF
j_gene: TRBJ2-1
v_gene: TRBV6-5
d_gene: TRBD2
len: 15
abundance: NA

CDR3nt: TGTGCCAGCAGGGCCGGGACAGTGACCTACAATGAGCAGTTCTTC
CDR3aa: CASRAGTVTYNEQFF
j_gene: TRBJ2-1
v_gene: TRBV2
d_gene: TRBD1
len: 15
abundance: NA

CDR3nt: TGTGCCAGCAGCTTAGATCGCGACAATGAGCAGTTCTTC
CDR3aa: CASSLDRDNEQFF
j_gene: TRBJ2-1
v_gene: TRBV11-2
d_gene: NA
len: 13
abundance: NA

CDR3nt: TGCGCCAGCAGCCAAGACAAGGGGCGGTACTATGGCTACACCTTC
CDR3aa: CASSQDKGRYYGYTF
j_gene: TRBJ1-2
v_gene: TRBV4-3
d_gene: NA
len: 15
abundance: NA

CDR3nt: TGTGCCAGCAGCTTAACGGGACTGGTTGGGGAGACCCAGTACTTC
CDR3aa: CASSLTGLVGETQYF
j_gene: TRBJ2-5
v_gene: TRBV7-3
d_gene: NA
len: 15
abundance: NA

CDR3nt: TGTGCCAGCAGCTTTGGGGCCCCCTACCTCTCCTACGAGCAGTACTTC
CDR3aa: CASSFGAPYLSYEQYF
j_gene: TRBJ2-7
v_gene: TRBV7-2
d_gene: NA
len: 16
abundance: NA

CDR3nt: TGTGCCAGCAGCCCGCGGACAGGGATACCTGATGGCTACACCTTC
CDR3aa: CASSPRTGIPDGYTF
j_gene: TRBJ1-2
v_gene: TRBV14
d_gene: TRBD1
len: 15
abundance: NA

CDR3nt: TGTGCCAGCAGCGACGACAGAGTCTATGGCTACACCTTC
CDR3aa: CASSDDRVYGYTF
j_gene: TRBJ1-2
v_gene: TRBV5-4
d_gene: NA
len: 13
abundance: NA

CDR3nt: TGCAGCGCGGCCCGGGGGGTTTCTGAAGCTTTCTTT
CDR3aa: CSAARGVSEAFF
j_gene: TRBJ1-1
v_gene: TRBV29-1
d_gene: NA
len: 12
abundance: NA

CDR3nt: TGTGCCAGCAGCCACCCAGGACTGCGGGATGACTACAATGAGCAGTTCTTC
CDR3aa: CASSHPGLRDDYNEQFF
j_gene: TRBJ2-1
v_gene: TRBV3-1/TRBV3-2
d_gene: NA
len: 17
abundance: few

CDR3nt: TGTGCCATCAGTGACGGGTGGGTAGCGGAAGCCAAAAACATTCAGTACTTC
CDR3aa: CAISDGWVAEAKNIQYF
j_gene: TRBJ2-4
v_gene: TRBV10-3
d_gene: NA
len: 17
abundance: NA

CDR3nt: TGTGCCTGGAGTGTAAGGGGGGGGTGGACTGAAGCTTTCTTT
CDR3aa: CAWSVRGGWTEAFF
j_gene: TRBJ1-1
v_gene: TRBV30
d_gene: NA
len: 14
abundance: NA

CDR3nt: TGTGCCACCAGCAGAGATGTAGGAGGGAAGTATGGCTACACCTTC
CDR3aa: CATSRDVGGKYGYTF
j_gene: TRBJ1-2
v_gene: TRBV15
d_gene: NA
len: 15
abundance: NA

CDR3nt: TGTGCCATCAGTGACGGGGAGTACACTGAAGCTTTCTTT
CDR3aa: CAISDGEYTEAFF
j_gene: TRBJ1-1
v_gene: TRBV10-3
d_gene: NA
len: 13
abundance: NA

CDR3nt: TGTGCCAGTAGAGACAGGGGTGGAAACTATGGCTACACCTTC
CDR3aa: CASRDRGGNYGYTF
j_gene: TRBJ1-2
v_gene: TRBV19
d_gene: TRBD1
len: 14
abundance: once

CDR3nt: TGTGCCAGCTCGTCCCGGGGGGACGGCTACGAGCAGTACTTC
CDR3aa: CASSSRGDGYEQYF
j_gene: TRBJ2-7
v_gene: TRBV18
d_gene: TRBD2
len: 14
abundance: NA

CDR3nt: TGCGCCAGCAGCCCACAGGGTCCTAACACTGAAGCTTTCTTT
CDR3aa: CASSPQGPNTEAFF
j_gene: TRBJ1-1
v_gene: TRBV4-1
d_gene: NA
len: 14
abundance: NA

CDR3nt: TGTGCCAGCAGCCCGGGACAGGGGAACACCGGGGAGCTGTTTTTT
CDR3aa: CASSPGQGNTGELFF
j_gene: TRBJ2-2
v_gene: TRBV6-5
d_gene: TRBD1
len: 15
abundance: NA

CDR3nt: TGCGCCAGCAGCTACGAAGCGCGCGAGAACTATGGCTACACCTTC
CDR3aa: CASSYEARENYGYTF
j_gene: TRBJ1-2
v_gene: TRBV4-1
d_gene: NA
len: 15
abundance: NA

CDR3nt: TGTGCCAGCAGTTACGGGACAGGGGGCGCGAACACTGAAGCTTTCTTT
CDR3aa: CASSYGTGGANTEAFF
j_gene: TRBJ1-1
v_gene: TRBV6-2/TRBV6-3
d_gene: TRBD1
len: 16
abundance: NA

CDR3nt: TGTGCCAGCAGGGGGAGAGGGCCTAACTATGGCTACACCTTC
CDR3aa: CASRGRGPNYGYTF
j_gene: TRBJ1-2
v_gene: TRBV2
d_gene: NA
len: 14
abundance: NA

CDR3nt: TGTGCCAGCAGTTTGGGACAGAACAATCTCGATGAGCAGTTCTTC
CDR3aa: CASSLGQNNLDEQFF
j_gene: TRBJ2-1
v_gene: TRBV27
d_gene: TRBD1
len: 15
abundance: NA

CDR3nt: TGCAGCGTTGTAAATCAGCCCCAGCATTTT
CDR3aa: CSVVNQPQHF
j_gene: TRBJ1-5
v_gene: TRBV29-1
d_gene: NA
len: 10
abundance: NA

CDR3nt: TGTGCCAGCAGCGTAGGGGACAGGGATAATTCACCCCTCCACTTT
CDR3aa: CASSVGDRDNSPLHF
j_gene: TRBJ1-6
v_gene: TRBV9
d_gene: TRBD1
len: 15
abundance: few

CDR3nt: TGTGCCAGCAGCTTAGCGGGACTCAACAATGAGCAGTTCTTC
CDR3aa: CASSLAGLNNEQFF
j_gene: TRBJ2-1
v_gene: TRBV7-2
d_gene: NA
len: 14
abundance: few